This T cell receptor (beta chain) was identified in a study of T-cell reconstitution after alpha-beta-depleted transplantation in children. Per the germline V gene, CDR1 is MNHEY and CDR2 is SMNVEV (reference sequence). CDR3 length: 15 amino acids. Trimming at V came to 4 bases and at J to 0 bases, leaving 2 bases not matched to a gene. Unique molecular identifiers were incorporated when the TCRbeta library was constructed. TCRdb re-called the PCR reads through MiXCR, storing one row per CDR3 protein. The sample lists more than 450,000 distinct CDR3 sequences; about 16% were seen once. The sequence was obtained from a human donor who donated a stem cell graft to a child with acute lymphoblastic leukemia. Sample: PBMCs from the stem cell graft donor, taken from the stem cell graft. V is TRBV27 and J is TRBJ2-3, with 9 nucleotides matching TRBD2. The CDR3 sequence is CASSSSGISTDTQYF. CDR3 DNA sequence: TGTGCCAGCAGTTCTAGCGGGATAAGCACAGATACGCAGTATTTT.